The rows below give T cell receptor beta chains drawn from one sample of a study of memory CD4+ T cells and cytomegalovirus serostatus. Produced via immunoSEQ multiplex PCR; TCRdb's table is partial and in-frame only. The sample lists approximately 60,000 clones; 81% were seen once. Sequenced input: memory CD4+ T cells from blood. The receptors come from an adult in good health and CMV-seronegative. Both conserved end residues are trimmed from each CDR3. The order of the fields is V gene, D gene, J gene, CDR3 protein. The D gene is left open where the match is weak.

TRBV30	.	TRBJ1-3	AWSVGYSGNTIY
TRBV6-4	.	TRBJ1-1	ASSLDRNTEAF
TRBV6-5	TRBD2	TRBJ2-7	ASSSSGLAGAIEQY
TRBV7-2	.	TRBJ2-7	ASSPTYYEQY
TRBV5-6	.	TRBJ1-1	ASSFLNTEAF
TRBV2	TRBD2	TRBJ2-7	ASNRLAGAPGEQY
TRBV6-4	TRBD2	TRBJ2-1	ASSDSGLGNEQF
TRBV2	TRBD2	TRBJ2-2	ASSEGTTNTGELF
TRBV29-1	TRBD1	TRBJ1-1	SVTLNRGRTEAF
TRBV2	.	TRBJ2-1	ASRRQNYNEQF